This T cell receptor (beta chain) was observed in a study of T-cell reconstitution after alpha-beta-depleted transplantation in children. Many counts were recorded for this clonotype. Antigen unknown. Molecular barcoding with unique molecular identifiers was used for the TCRbeta library. TCRdb ran MiXCR on the PCR reads and lists one entry per CDR3 protein. The sample includes fewer than 250,000 distinct CDR3 sequences, roughly 8% of them seen just once. J lost 3 bases, V lost 5 bases, and 6 bases had no gene match. From germline, CDR1 is LGHDT and CDR2 YNNKEL (reference sequence). This CDR3 is built from 15 residues. Study findings and constraints: Hyperexpanded clones declined; after one year, newly produced T cells mostly supplied diversity. Certain patients had high TCRbeta diversity at day 60, and it came from recipient T cells and thymic progenitors that survived. About two months after transplant, alpha-beta T cells reportedly came from several hundred expanded graft clones.

This specimen was PBMCs, mostly from graft donor cells, taken 180 days after TCRalphabeta/CD19-depleted stem cell transplant. The chain carries TRBV3-1 and TRBJ2-7; 11 bases agree with TRBD2. This clonotype was obtained from a male patient between 5 and 17 years old who had a stem cell transplant for acute lymphoblastic leukemia, so the T cells may come from the graft donor. The CDR3 nucleotides are TGTGCCAGCAGCTTCCTAGCGGGGGGCCTCTACGAGCAGTACTTC. Encoded protein: CASSFLAGGLYEQYF.